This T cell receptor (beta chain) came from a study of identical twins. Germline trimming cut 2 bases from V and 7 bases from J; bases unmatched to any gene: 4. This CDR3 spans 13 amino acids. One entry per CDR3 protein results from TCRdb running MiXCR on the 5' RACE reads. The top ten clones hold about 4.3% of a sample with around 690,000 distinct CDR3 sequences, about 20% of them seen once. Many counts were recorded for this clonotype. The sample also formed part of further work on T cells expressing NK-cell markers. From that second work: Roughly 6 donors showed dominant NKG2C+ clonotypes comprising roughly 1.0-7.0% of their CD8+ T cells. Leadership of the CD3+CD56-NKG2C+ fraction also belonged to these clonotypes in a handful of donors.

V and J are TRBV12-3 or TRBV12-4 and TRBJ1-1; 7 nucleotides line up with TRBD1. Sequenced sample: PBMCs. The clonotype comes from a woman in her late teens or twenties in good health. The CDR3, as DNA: TGTGCCAGCAGTTTAATACAGGGGTATGAAGCTTTCTTT. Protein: CASSLIQGYEAFF.